The rows below give T cell receptor beta chains drawn from one sample of a study of OX40 agonist ivuxolimab in advanced cancers. Data came from immunoSEQ multiplex PCR; TCRdb stores just in-frame clones and leaves some out. The profile covers around 70,000 clones, with 89% appearing a single time and around 10% taken by the ten largest. The sample here was CD4+ or CD8+ T cells sorted from blood, taken in a trial of the OX40 agonist ivuxolimab. The receptors shown here come from an adult with an advanced solid tumor such as melanoma, head and neck, liver or kidney cancer. The CDR3 runs from the conserved cysteine through the conserved F or W. A D gene is named only where the DNA matches it firmly. Not all rows give a size; the values are once, few, many and, for expanded clones, a class.

J: TRBJ1-6; V: TRBV2; D: .; size: once; CDR3: CASSVRGLYSPLHF; DNA: TGTGCCAGCAGTGTCAGGGGTTTGTATTCACCCCTCCACTTT
J: TRBJ2-3; V: TRBV18; D: .; size: once; CDR3: CASSPTAQVWDTQYF; DNA: TGTGCCAGCTCACCGACCGCGCAAGTCTGGGATACGCAGTATTTT
J: TRBJ2-6; V: TRBV19; D: .; size: .; CDR3: CASSIRLSSGANVLTF; DNA: TGTGCCAGTAGTATTCGTCTGAGCTCTGGGGCCAACGTCCTGACTTTC
J: TRBJ1-5; V: TRBV9; D: .; size: few; CDR3: CASSKTGVGTQPQHF; DNA: TGTGCCAGCAGCAAGACGGGGGTAGGGACGCAGCCCCAGCATTTT
J: TRBJ1-1; V: TRBV9; D: TRBD1; size: .; CDR3: CASSADRGQTEAFF; DNA: TGTGCCAGCAGCGCCGACAGGGGGCAAACTGAAGCTTTCTTT
J: TRBJ2-5; V: TRBV7-8; D: TRBD1; size: .; CDR3: CASSSDRVEETQYF; DNA: TGTGCCAGCAGCTCGGACAGGGTAGAAGAGACCCAGTACTTC
J: TRBJ2-3; V: TRBV5-1; D: .; size: .; CDR3: CASSRRSEGDTQYF; DNA: TGCGCCAGCAGCCGTCGAAGCGAGGGAGATACGCAGTATTTT
J: TRBJ1-2; V: TRBV5-1; D: .; size: .; CDR3: CASSLGDRSDGYTF; DNA: TGCGCCAGCAGCTTGGGCGACAGATCCGATGGCTACACCTTC
J: TRBJ2-7; V: TRBV11-2; D: .; size: .; CDR3: CASSLLAGDFYEQYF; DNA: TGTGCCAGCAGCTTACTCGCAGGGGATTTCTACGAGCAGTACTTC
J: TRBJ2-7; V: TRBV9; D: TRBD1; size: .; CDR3: CASSVDQGDSSYEQYF; DNA: TGTGCCAGCAGCGTAGATCAGGGGGACAGTTCCTACGAGCAGTACTTC
J: TRBJ1-4; V: TRBV9; D: .; size: .; CDR3: CASSVSFGAREKLFF; DNA: TGTGCCAGCAGCGTTAGTTTCGGGGCCCGGGAAAAACTGTTTTTT
J: TRBJ1-6; V: TRBV5-3; D: TRBD1; size: .; CDR3: CARSSDRGRPRIGSPLHF; DNA: TGTGCCAGAAGCTCGGACAGGGGCCGCCCTCGGATCGGTTCACCCCTCCACTTT
J: TRBJ1-2; V: TRBV28; D: TRBD1; size: .; CDR3: CATVTQGRDYGYTF; DNA: TGTGCCACCGTCACACAGGGGCGGGACTATGGCTACACCTTC
J: TRBJ1-6; V: TRBV6-4; D: TRBD1; size: few; CDR3: CASSPGGVNSPLHF; DNA: TGTGCCAGCAGCCCAGGGGGTGTCAATTCACCCCTCCACTTT
J: TRBJ2-7; V: TRBV7-3; D: .; size: .; CDR3: CASSLPTVPCEQYF; DNA: TGTGCCAGCAGCTTACCGACAGTCCCCTGCGAGCAGTACTTC
J: TRBJ1-2; V: TRBV5-1; D: TRBD1; size: .; CDR3: CASSGGQGIDGYTF; DNA: TGCGCCAGCAGCGGGGGACAGGGGATCGATGGCTACACCTTC
J: TRBJ2-1; V: TRBV2; D: TRBD2; size: .; CDR3: CASSPLAGGRYNEQFF; DNA: TGTGCCAGCAGTCCCCTAGCGGGGGGTCGCTACAATGAGCAGTTCTTC
J: TRBJ1-1; V: TRBV19; D: .; size: .; CDR3: CASSIRGPPAEAFF; DNA: TGTGCCAGTAGTATCCGAGGGCCCCCAGCGGAAGCTTTCTTT
J: TRBJ2-2; V: TRBV7-8; D: .; size: .; CDR3: CASSSAGTLIGELFF; DNA: TGTGCCAGCAGCTCAGCCGGGACACTGATCGGGGAGCTGTTTTTT
J: TRBJ1-3; V: TRBV23-1; D: .; size: .; CDR3: CASQRPLSSGNTIYF; DNA: TGCGCCAGCCAACGACCTTTGAGCTCTGGAAACACCATATATTTT
J: TRBJ2-7; V: TRBV5-6; D: TRBD1; size: .; CDR3: CASSLGTGISYEQYF; DNA: TGTGCCAGCAGCTTGGGGACAGGAATCTCCTACGAGCAGTACTTC
J: TRBJ2-5; V: TRBV2; D: .; size: .; CDR3: CASSGAGTAQETQYF; DNA: TGTGCCAGCAGTGGGGCGGGGACCGCCCAAGAGACCCAGTACTTC
J: TRBJ1-5; V: TRBV18; D: .; size: once; CDR3: CASSPSWDWDQPQHF; DNA: TGTGCCAGCTCACCGTCCTGGGATTGGGATCAGCCCCAGCATTTT
J: TRBJ2-7; V: TRBV6-6; D: TRBD1; size: .; CDR3: CAVGTGPYEQYF; DNA: TGTGCCGTCGGGACAGGGCCCTACGAGCAGTACTTC
J: TRBJ2-7; V: TRBV2; D: .; size: .; CDR3: CASSWDSYEQYF; DNA: TGTGCCAGCAGTTGGGACTCCTACGAGCAGTACTTC
J: TRBJ2-7; V: TRBV5-1; D: .; size: .; CDR3: CASSPSREPSREQYF; DNA: TGCGCCAGCAGCCCGAGCCGGGAGCCATCTCGGGAGCAGTACTTC
J: TRBJ1-1; V: TRBV28; D: TRBD1; size: .; CDR3: CASSSQTGSHGEAFF; DNA: TGTGCCAGCAGTTCCCAGACAGGGAGTCACGGTGAAGCTTTCTTT
J: TRBJ2-5; V: TRBV6-6; D: .; size: .; CDR3: CASSYGSGQKGETQYF; DNA: TGTGCCAGCAGTTATGGTTCAGGGCAGAAGGGGGAGACCCAGTACTTC
J: TRBJ1-1; V: TRBV28; D: .; size: .; CDR3: CASSLLYRARSKGAFF; DNA: TGTGCCAGCAGTTTATTGTACAGGGCGCGTTCCAAGGGGGCTTTCTTT
J: TRBJ1-2; V: TRBV28; D: .; size: .; CDR3: CASSSSQNTLSRGYTF; DNA: TGTGCCAGCAGTTCATCACAGAACACCCTCTCGAGGGGCTACACCTTC
J: TRBJ1-1; V: TRBV7-3; D: .; size: .; CDR3: CASSLGVMGTEAFF; DNA: TGTGCCAGCAGCTTAGGGGTCATGGGCACTGAAGCTTTCTTT
J: TRBJ2-2; V: TRBV28; D: TRBD1; size: once; CDR3: CASSFELGQADTGELFF; DNA: TGTGCCAGCAGTTTCGAGCTTGGACAGGCGGACACCGGGGAGCTGTTTTTT
J: TRBJ2-3; V: TRBV7-2; D: TRBD2; size: .; CDR3: CASSLGPGLGQYF; DNA: TGTGCCAGCAGCTTAGGCCCGGGACTAGGGCAGTATTTT
J: TRBJ2-1; V: TRBV4-1; D: .; size: .; CDR3: CASSQGLSGNEQFF; DNA: TGCGCCAGCAGCCAAGGTTTATCCGGCAATGAGCAGTTCTTC
J: TRBJ2-1; V: TRBV7-2; D: .; size: .; CDR3: CASTVAPNTYNEQFF; DNA: TGTGCCAGCACCGTAGCGCCGAACACCTACAATGAGCAGTTCTTC
J: TRBJ2-5; V: TRBV2; D: .; size: .; CDR3: CASSEELLAGTQYF; DNA: TGTGCCAGCAGTGAAGAGCTCCTTGCGGGGACCCAGTACTTC
J: TRBJ2-4; V: TRBV28; D: .; size: .; CDR3: CASTMGGVGGFFENIQYF; DNA: TGTGCCAGCACCATGGGAGGGGTAGGGGGCTTTTTTGAAAACATTCAGTACTTC
J: TRBJ1-4; V: TRBV2; D: .; size: once; CDR3: CASSTQPGGASVGPLFF; DNA: TGTGCCAGCAGTACCCAACCGGGCGGAGCGAGCGTCGGTCCACTGTTTTTT
J: TRBJ2-7; V: TRBV5-1; D: TRBD2; size: .; CDR3: CASSLGAGDLISYEQYF; DNA: TGCGCCAGCAGCTTGGGAGCGGGGGACCTCATTTCCTACGAGCAGTACTTC
J: TRBJ1-3; V: TRBV18; D: .; size: .; CDR3: CASSLPSGNTIYF; DNA: TGTGCCAGCTCTCTTCCATCTGGAAACACCATATATTTT
J: TRBJ2-7; V: TRBV27; D: .; size: .; CDR3: CASGRVRAYEQYF; DNA: TGTGCCAGCGGAAGGGTTAGGGCCTACGAGCAGTACTTC
J: TRBJ2-1; V: TRBV7-9; D: .; size: .; CDR3: CASSSVPQGQAFF; DNA: TGTGCCAGCAGCTCGGTCCCCCAGGGCCAGGCCTTCTTC
J: TRBJ1-5; V: TRBV10-3; D: .; size: few; CDR3: CASRQTDANQPQHF; DNA: TGTGCCTCCCGACAGACTGACGCCAATCAGCCCCAGCATTTT
J: TRBJ2-3; V: TRBV18; D: .; size: .; CDR3: CASSPPGRSTDTQYF; DNA: TGTGCCAGCTCACCCCCGGGACGGAGCACAGATACGCAGTATTTT
J: TRBJ1-3; V: TRBV4-1; D: .; size: .; CDR3: CASSQEFPGSSGNTIYF; DNA: TGCGCCAGCAGCCAAGAGTTTCCGGGGAGCTCTGGAAACACCATATATTTT
J: TRBJ2-5; V: TRBV10-3; D: TRBD1; size: .; CDR3: CAISDRSYEQETQYF; DNA: TGTGCCATTTCGGACAGGTCTTATGAACAAGAGACCCAGTACTTC
J: TRBJ1-6; V: TRBV28; D: .; size: once; CDR3: CASSRSSYNSPLHF; DNA: TGTGCCAGCAGCCGTAGCTCCTATAATTCACCCCTCCACTTT
J: TRBJ2-3; V: TRBV7-2; D: TRBD2; size: .; CDR3: CASSSLGLALGDTQYF; DNA: TGTGCCAGCAGCTCCCTGGGACTAGCGTTGGGAGATACGCAGTATTTT
J: TRBJ2-1; V: TRBV11-3; D: .; size: .; CDR3: CASSRRVDYNEQFF; DNA: TGTGCCAGCAGCCGCAGAGTAGACTACAATGAGCAGTTCTTC
J: TRBJ2-1; V: TRBV10-3; D: TRBD2; size: .; CDR3: CAISDRIGRSGMRGGYNEQFF; DNA: TGTGCCATCAGTGATAGAATAGGACGGAGTGGAATGCGGGGGGGGTACAATGAGCAGTTCTTC
J: TRBJ1-2; V: TRBV18; D: .; size: .; CDR3: CASSRNTGTGYGYTF; DNA: TGTGCCAGCTCACGTAATACCGGGACGGGTTATGGCTACACCTTC
J: TRBJ1-5; V: TRBV6-5; D: TRBD1; size: .; CDR3: CASKDRDNQPQHF; DNA: TGTGCCAGCAAGGACAGGGACAATCAGCCCCAGCATTTT
J: TRBJ2-7; V: TRBV18; D: .; size: .; CDR3: CASSGSLSSYEQYF; DNA: TGTGCCAGCTCAGGTAGTCTGAGCTCCTACGAGCAGTACTTC